These 22 T cell receptor beta chains came from one sample sequenced in a study of blood T cell repertoires in COVID-19. Data came from immunoSEQ multiplex PCR; TCRdb stores just in-frame clones and leaves some out. The sample contains approximately 300,000 clones, more than 80% of which appear only once. The source material was peripheral blood. The receptors stem from a woman aged 25 to 45 with COVID-19, enrolled during active disease.

This clone was seen more than once but under ten times. This chain connects TRBV7-9 to TRBJ1-1; 12 nucleotides match TRBD1. Germline values: CDR1 SEHNR, CDR2 FQNEAQ (reference sequence). The CDR3 contains 17 residues. J was trimmed by 5 bases and V by 0 bases; bases with no gene match: 7. DNA of the CDR3: TGTGCCAGCAGCTTAGCCGCGGGACAGGGGGCAGCAACTGAAGCTTTCTTT. Its translation: CASSLAAGQGAATEAFF.

The gene calls are TRBV28 and TRBJ2-1; tentative D call: TRBD2 (5 bases). Looked up from germline, CDR1 is MDHEN and CDR2 is SYDVKM. Trimming shortened V by 5 bases and J by 1 base, and 15 bases separated the two germline ends. The CDR3 has 16 residues. CDR3 coding DNA: TGTGCCAGCAGTCCGGAAGCGGCCTTGTCCTACAATGAGCAGTTCTTC. Residues: CASSPEAALSYNEQFF.

The genes are TRBV5-1 and TRBJ1-3, with 11 bases fitting TRBD1. Germline V gene sequence: CDR1 SGHRS, CDR2 YFSETQ. This CDR3 is 15 amino acids long. V lost 3 bases to trimming and J lost 5 bases; unmatched junction nucleotides: 4. The CDR3: CASSSRTGGRNTIYF. Written as DNA, the CDR3 is TGCGCCAGCAGCTCAAGGACAGGGGGCAGAAACACCATATATTTT.

The chain is built from TRBV14 and TRBJ2-1; weak D call: TRBD2 (6 bases). The germline gives CDR1 SGHDN, CDR2 FVKESK. Trimming took 0 bases from V and 1 from J, leaving 16 bases between them. The CDR3 sequence is 18 residues long. In DNA form, the CDR3 reads TGTGCCAGCAGCCAAGAAACGGGGCTTAGCGGTTCCTACAATGAGCAGTTCTTC. Amino acid sequence: CASSQETGLSGSYNEQFF.

The V call is TRBV30, the J call TRBJ2-2, with 10 bases that match TRBD2. This CDR3 has 14 amino acids. From germline, CDR1 is GTSNPN and CDR2 SVGIG (reference sequence). J was trimmed by 3 bases and V by 6 bases; bases with no gene match: 4. CDR3: CACLAGGHTGELFF. The CDR3 DNA reads as TGTGCCTGTTTAGCGGGAGGCCACACCGGGGAGCTGTTTTTT.

The chain recombines TRBV11-3 with TRBJ2-1, with 9 bases fitting TRBD2. Germline lookup yields CDR1 SGHNT and CDR2 YENEEA. The trim removed 1 base at V and 9 bases at J, leaving 10 bases unmatched. The CDR3 has 16 residues. The CDR3 nucleotides read TGTGCCAGCAGCTTAGTTGGCGGGAGGGGCATGGGTGAGCAGTTCTTC. Amino acid sequence: CASSLVGGRGMGEQFF.

The rearrangement links TRBV28 to TRBJ2-7; TRBD1 matches 7 bases. Germline loops: CDR1 MDHEN, CDR2 SYDVKM. J lost 1 base, V lost 6 bases, and 12 bases had no gene match. This CDR3 spans 16 amino acids. The CDR3 DNA is TGTGCCAGCAGCACAATTGAGACAGGGTTTTCCTACGAGCAGTACTTC. Translated: CASSTIETGFSYEQYF. The complete variable domain, with remaining parts taken from reference TRBV28 and TRBJ2-7, reads DVKVTQSSRYLVKRTGEKVFLECVQDMDHENMFWYRQDPGLGLRLIYFSYDVKMKEKGDIPEGYSVSREKKERFSLILESASTNQTSMYLCASSTIETGFSYEQYFGPGTRLTVT.

The CDR3 spells CASSYTGVSNTEAFF. As DNA, the CDR3 is TGTGCCAGCAGTTATACAGGGGTCTCGAACACTGAAGCTTTCTTT. The chain recombines TRBV6-5 with TRBJ1-1, with 7 bases that match TRBD1. The V segment lost 3 bases and the J segment 1 base; nucleotides outside the gene matches: 5. CDR3 length: 15 amino acids. CDR1 and CDR2 (germline): MNHEY, SVGAGI.

V usage is TRBV27 and J usage is TRBJ1-6; a weak D match, TRBD1 (5 bases). CDR1 is MNHEY, CDR2 SMNVEV, per germline (reference sequence). The CDR3 totals 14 residues. V was pared by 8 bases and J by 11 bases, with 19 bases between. CDR3 residues: CASSATGTLAPLHF. CDR3 sequence (DNA): TGTGCCAGCTCCGCCACAGGAACCCTTGCACCCCTCCACTTT.

The CDR3 bases are TGTGCCAGCAGCGTACTAGTCACCGGGGAGCTGTTTTTT. It codes for CASSVLVTGELFF. V gene TRBV9 combines with J gene TRBJ2-2; the D is unclear. The CDR3 has 13 amino acids. Germline V lookup: CDR1 SGDLS, CDR2 YYNGEE. Trimming took 1 base from V and 4 from J, leaving 5 bases between them.

This chain links TRBV20-1 with TRBJ2-7, with D perhaps TRBD1 (6 bases). Germline CDR1 and CDR2: DFQATT and SNEGSKA (reference sequence). CDR3 length: 11 residues. V was pared by 3 bases and J by 10 bases, with 13 bases between. The CDR3 nucleotides read TGCAGTGCTAGGGAAGCAGGGGTCCAGTACTTC. The encoded protein is CSAREAGVQYF.

The chain links TRBV30 to TRBJ2-6, with 7 positions matching TRBD2. The CDR3 length is 19 residues. Per germline, CDR1 GTSNPN and CDR2 SVGIG (reference sequence). The V and J ends lost 2 bases and 0 bases, in that order; junction bases with no gene match: 13. CDR3 in amino acids: CAWSPSGGQIYSGANVLTF. The CDR3 DNA reads as TGTGCCTGGAGTCCCTCGGGAGGACAAATCTACTCTGGGGCCAACGTCCTGACTTTC.

Here the CDR3 reads CASSSLAGGVGEQFF. The DNA of the CDR3 is TGTGCCAGCAGTTCACTAGCGGGAGGGGTAGGTGAGCAGTTCTTC. This chain joins TRBV27 and TRBJ2-1; TRBD2 agrees at 13 bases. The V gene end was trimmed by 4 bases and the J gene end by 9 bases; junction bases not matched to a gene: 6. This CDR3 has 15 residues. The germline V gene has CDR1 MNHEY and CDR2 SMNVEV (reference sequence).

The chain links TRBV9 to TRBJ2-5; a possible D gene is TRBD2 (6 bases). The CDR3 spans 15 residues. Trimming took 6 bases from V and 3 from J, leaving 18 bases between them. Germline V gene lookup returns CDR1 SGDLS and CDR2 YYNGEE. The CDR3 coding sequence is TGTGCCAGCACACAGCTAGGGCGGGGCGAAGAGACCCAGTACTTC. It is translated as CASTQLGRGEETQYF.

This clone was counted once. The chain carries TRBV29-1 and TRBJ1-4; tentative D call: TRBD1 (6 bases). Between the trimmed V and J ends, which lost 6 bases and 0 bases, there was a span of 14 bases. This CDR3 is 15 amino acids long. CDR1 and CDR2 (germline): SQVTM, ANQGSEA. In DNA form, the CDR3 reads TGCAGCGTGAGGGGGGGGTCGGCAACTAATGAAAAACTGTTTTTT. Its translation: CSVRGGSATNEKLFF. Combining the CDR3 with reference TRBV29-1 and TRBJ1-4 gives the whole variable domain SAVISQKPSRDICQRGTSLTIQCQVDSQVTMMFWYRQQPGQSLTLIATANQGSEATYESGFVIDKFPISRPNLTFSTLTVSNMSPEDSSIYLCSVRGGSATNEKLFFGSGTQLSVL.

This clone was seen a few times. The chain couples TRBV4-1 to TRBJ1-5, with a weak D call TRBD1 (6 bases). The CDR3 covers 19 residues. Per the germline V gene, CDR1 is MGHRA and CDR2 is YSYEKL. Trimming shortened V by 0 bases and J by 0 bases, and 18 bases separated the two germline ends. The CDR3 DNA reads as TGCGCCAGCAGCCAAGAGTGGCAGGGGAGAGCTAATAGCAATCAGCCCCAGCATTTT. Its protein is CASSQEWQGRANSNQPQHF.

The genes are TRBV7-9 and TRBJ1-2, with 8 bases identical to TRBD1. Germline CDR1 reads SEHNR; CDR2 reads FQNEAQ (reference sequence). The CDR3 covers 15 residues. V was pared by 5 bases and J by 5 bases, with 10 bases of the junction left unmatched. CDR3 residues: CASSHLTGEGYGYTF. The CDR3, as DNA: TGTGCCAGCAGCCATTTGACAGGGGAGGGGTATGGCTACACCTTC.

The J gene is TRBJ1-6, the V gene TRBV5-8; TRBD1 agrees at 7 bases. The CDR3 spans 16 residues. Germline-derived CDR1 and CDR2 are SGHTS and YDEGEE. With 2 bases clipped from V and 9 bases from J, the junction kept 11 bases outside the gene matches. CDR3 residues: CASSLIPRGFFSPLHF. CDR3 nucleotides: TGTGCCAGCAGCTTAATACCCAGGGGGTTTTTTTCACCCCTCCACTTT. Complete variable domain (other parts from reference TRBV5-8 and TRBJ1-6): EAGVTQSPTHLIKTRGQQATLRCSPISGHTSVYWYQQALGLGLQFLLWYDEGEERNRGNFPPRFSGRQFPNYSSELNVNALELEDSALYLCASSLIPRGFFSPLHFGNGTRLTVT.

The chain carries TRBV28 and TRBJ1-5, with 7 bases matching TRBD1. The CDR3 consists of 14 residues. Trimming took 6 bases from V and 6 from J; bases not matched to a gene: 8. Germline CDR1 is MDHEN and CDR2 is SYDVKM. The CDR3 is CASRTRQGFQPQHF. CDR3 nucleotides: TGTGCCAGCAGAACTCGACAGGGCTTTCAGCCCCAGCATTTT.

This sequence joins TRBV28 and TRBJ2-7; TRBD1 matches 10 bases. The CDR3 has 15 residues. Germline V lookup: CDR1 MDHEN, CDR2 SYDVKM. The V gene end was trimmed by 5 bases and the J gene end by 3 bases; junction bases not matched to a gene: 7. The CDR3 coding sequence is TGTGCCAGCAGTCGACCGGGACAGGGGTTCTACGAGCAGTACTTC. This sequence encodes CASSRPGQGFYEQYF. Drawing the rest from reference TRBV28 and TRBJ2-7, the complete variable domain is DVKVTQSSRYLVKRTGEKVFLECVQDMDHENMFWYRQDPGLGLRLIYFSYDVKMKEKGDIPEGYSVSREKKERFSLILESASTNQTSMYLCASSRPGQGFYEQYFGPGTRLTVT.

The V and J genes are TRBV5-1 and TRBJ2-2, with D possibly TRBD1 on 5 matching bases. V lost 6 bases and J lost 5, with 8 bases in between. The CDR3 loop spans 12 amino acids. The germline gives CDR1 SGHRS, CDR2 YFSETQ. CDR3 DNA sequence: TGCGCCAGCACAGGGTGGACCGGGGAGCTGTTTTTT. As protein: CASTGWTGELFF.

This clone has a single count. In the same sample, other DNA sequences code for this CDR3. The chain uses TRBV29-1 and TRBJ1-2; perhaps TRBD1 as D (5 bases). Per germline, CDR1 SQVTM and CDR2 ANQGSEA. V lost 4 bases and J lost 6, with 12 bases in between. This CDR3 is built from 12 residues. Here the CDR3 reads CSVVGQGNGYTF. The CDR3 nucleotides are TGCAGCGTTGTGGGGCAGGGAAATGGCTACACCTTC.